What follows is one T cell receptor beta chain and its context. Which antigen it targets is not known. No quality values exist for individual bases; no much larger clone is one base distant. The data belong to a study of technical replicates of blood from a handful of donors (dated by TCRdb to the late 2010s). Its CDR3 holds 16 amino acids, cysteine through phenylalanine. Here the CDR3 DNA is all that survives: 48 bases in frame from base 1. The germline V gene gives CDR1 as MGHRA and CDR2 as YSYEKL. V and J lose 3 bases and 4 bases, and a span of 18 bases separates them. The library relied on the immunoSEQ multiplex PCR assay. Sourced from immuneACCESS, this table was stored by TCRdb with only in-frame sequences that have V and J called. A share of the clones is absent; for the studies checked, an unresolved V gene accounts for under half, and the remainder has no known explanation. A total of some 93,000 clones appear in this sample, around 95% of them only once. The ten largest clones capture 0.2% to 0.3% of the sample.

The TCR sequence derives from a human donor in good health. Sequenced material: T cells isolated from PBMCs. The chain is encoded by TRBV4-1 joined to TRBJ1-1; a confident D gene designation cannot be given. The nucleotide sequence is given as TGCGCCAGCAGCCACCCCCGGGGTAACCCAGGCACTGAAGCTTTCTTT. Translated, this gives CASSHPRGNPGTEAFF.